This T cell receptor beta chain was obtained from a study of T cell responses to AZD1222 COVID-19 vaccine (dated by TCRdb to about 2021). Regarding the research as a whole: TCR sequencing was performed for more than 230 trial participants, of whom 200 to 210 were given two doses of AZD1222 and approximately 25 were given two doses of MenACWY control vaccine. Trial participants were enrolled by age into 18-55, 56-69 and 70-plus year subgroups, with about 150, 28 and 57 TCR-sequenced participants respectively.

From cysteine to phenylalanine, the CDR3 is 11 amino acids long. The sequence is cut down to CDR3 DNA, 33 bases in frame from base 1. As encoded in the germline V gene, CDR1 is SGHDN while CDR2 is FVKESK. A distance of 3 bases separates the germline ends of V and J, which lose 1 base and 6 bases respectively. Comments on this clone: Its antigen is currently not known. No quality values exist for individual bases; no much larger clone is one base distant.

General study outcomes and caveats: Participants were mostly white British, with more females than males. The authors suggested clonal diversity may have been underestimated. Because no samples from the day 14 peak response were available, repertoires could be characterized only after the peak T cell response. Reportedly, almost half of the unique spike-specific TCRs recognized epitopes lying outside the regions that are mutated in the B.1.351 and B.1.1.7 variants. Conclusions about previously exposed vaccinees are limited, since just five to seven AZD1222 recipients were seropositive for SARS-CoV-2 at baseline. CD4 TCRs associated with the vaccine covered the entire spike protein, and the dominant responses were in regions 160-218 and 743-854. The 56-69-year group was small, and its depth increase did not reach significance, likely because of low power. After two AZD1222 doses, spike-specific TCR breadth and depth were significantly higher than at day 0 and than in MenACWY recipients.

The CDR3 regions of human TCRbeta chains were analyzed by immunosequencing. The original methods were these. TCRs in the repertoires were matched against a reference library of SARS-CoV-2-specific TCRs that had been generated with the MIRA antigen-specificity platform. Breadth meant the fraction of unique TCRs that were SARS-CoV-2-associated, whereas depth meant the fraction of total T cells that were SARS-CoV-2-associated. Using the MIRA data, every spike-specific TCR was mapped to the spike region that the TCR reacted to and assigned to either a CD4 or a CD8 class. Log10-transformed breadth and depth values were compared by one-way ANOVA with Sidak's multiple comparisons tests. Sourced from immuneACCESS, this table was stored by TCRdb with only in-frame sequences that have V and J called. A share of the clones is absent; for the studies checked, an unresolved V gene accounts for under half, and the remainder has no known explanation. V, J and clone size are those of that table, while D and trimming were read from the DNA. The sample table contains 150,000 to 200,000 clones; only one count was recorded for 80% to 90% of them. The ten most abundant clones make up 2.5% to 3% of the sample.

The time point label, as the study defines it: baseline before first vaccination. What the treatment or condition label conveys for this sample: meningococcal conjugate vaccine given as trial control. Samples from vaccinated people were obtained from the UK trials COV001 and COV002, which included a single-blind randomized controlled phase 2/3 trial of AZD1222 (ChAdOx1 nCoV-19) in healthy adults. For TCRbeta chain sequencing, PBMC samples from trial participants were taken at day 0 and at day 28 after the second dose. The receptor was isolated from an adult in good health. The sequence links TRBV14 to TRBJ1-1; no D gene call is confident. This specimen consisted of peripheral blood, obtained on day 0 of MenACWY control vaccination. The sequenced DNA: TGTGCCAGCAGCCAAGCTGCTGAAGCTTTCTTT. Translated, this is CASSQAAEAFF.